This is a list of T cell receptor beta chains from one sample in a study of identical twins. Via MiXCR, TCRdb re-called the 5' RACE reads, giving one row per CDR3 protein. This table has some 600,000 distinct CDR3 sequences, 7% to 7.5% appearing once. The sample also formed part of further work on yellow fever vaccine responses in identical twins.

The specimen was PBMCs. These receptors originate from a woman aged 18-30 years in good health. Each CDR3 is given with its conserved first and last residue. D genes are given only for firm matches. Not every row has a clone size; where given, it reads once, few, many or a size class.

v_gene	j_gene	d_gene	abundance	CDR3aa	CDR3nt
TRBV7-7	TRBJ2-2	NA	NA	CASRLGTNTGELFF	TGTGCCAGCAGACTTGGGACGAACACCGGGGAGCTGTTTTTT
TRBV7-8	TRBJ1-5	NA	few	CASNSQRHNQPQHF	TGTGCCAGCAACTCACAGCGACACAATCAGCCCCAGCATTTT
TRBV28	TRBJ2-7	NA	many	CASRQTVPPYEQYF	TGTGCCAGCAGGCAGACAGTCCCACCCTACGAGCAGTACTTC
TRBV20-1	TRBJ1-2	TRBD1	few	CSAEQGWDGYTF	TGCAGTGCGGAACAGGGGTGGGATGGCTACACCTTC
TRBV6-5	TRBJ2-7	NA	few	CASSYSVTGRVYEQYF	TGTGCCAGCAGTTACAGCGTGACAGGGAGGGTCTACGAGCAGTACTTC
TRBV14	TRBJ2-5	NA	few	CASSPDWTTQYF	TGTGCCAGCAGCCCGGACTGGACGACCCAGTACTTC
TRBV20-1	TRBJ2-1	TRBD1	NA	CSARDGGTGYSDEQFF	TGCAGTGCTAGAGATGGCGGGACAGGGTACAGCGATGAGCAGTTCTTC
TRBV7-9	TRBJ2-2	NA	many	CALESVNTGELFF	TGTGCCTTGGAGAGTGTGAACACCGGGGAGCTGTTTTTT
TRBV29-1	TRBJ2-5	TRBD2	NA	CSVEKLERKGLAGQETQYF	TGCAGCGTTGAAAAATTGGAGCGGAAAGGACTAGCGGGGCAAGAGACCCAGTACTTC
TRBV14	TRBJ2-1	NA	NA	CASSYRDGALSSYNEQFF	TGTGCCAGCAGCTACCGTGATGGGGCTCTCAGCTCCTACAATGAGCAGTTCTTC
TRBV6-1	TRBJ2-1	TRBD2	few	CASSPGLAGGSANEQFF	TGTGCCAGCAGCCCCGGACTAGCGGGAGGATCGGCGAATGAGCAGTTCTTC